These 32 T cell receptor beta chains were all obtained from the same sample, sequenced in a study of immune cell composition in non-small cell lung cancer. Normal lung was sampled as far from the tumour as possible, at least 3 cm. Clones were read by immunoSEQ multiplex PCR, and TCRdb kept only the in-frame ones, dropping some. The table has 2,700 or so clones, 73% seen once. The sample was also reused in another study, on CD4 T cells in lung cancer.

Sequencing was carried out using non-adjacent lung tissue. The origin of the receptors is a human donor with non-small cell lung cancer.

The chain recombines TRBV7-8 with TRBJ1-2, with 7 bases identical to TRBD1. The CDR3 is 17 residues long. The germline gives CDR1 SGHVS, CDR2 FQNEAQ. V was pared by 0 bases and J by 5 bases, with 12 bases of the junction left unmatched. The CDR3 region is CASSLASAGGLSYGYTF. In nucleotides, the CDR3 is TGTGCCAGCAGCTTAGCGTCGGCAGGGGGTCTAAGTTATGGCTACACCTTC.

The chain couples TRBV5-1 to TRBJ1-4; no clear D gene. CDR1 is SGHRS, CDR2 YFSETQ, per germline. There are 16 residues in the CDR3. V lost 0 bases and J 0 bases, leaving 9 bases between the germline ends. The CDR3 region is CASSLGNRATNEKLFF. CDR3 sequence (DNA): TGCGCCAGCAGCTTGGGGAACAGAGCAACTAATGAAAAACTGTTTTTT.

This rearrangement joins TRBV7-3 to TRBJ1-2; D gene ambiguous. This CDR3 comprises 12 residues. Germline V gives CDR1 SGHTA, CDR2 FQGTGA. With 5 bases removed from V and 4 bases from J, the gap between germline ends came to 8 bases. The DNA for the CDR3 is TGTGCCAGCAGCCCGAACTTCTATGGCTACACCTTC. Residues: CASSPNFYGYTF.

The rearrangement links TRBV7-2 to TRBJ2-6; the D gene is possibly TRBD1 (5 bases). This CDR3 is built from 17 residues. Deletions cut 2 bases from V and 4 bases from J, with 15 bases between. Germline V CDR1 and CDR2: SGHTA, FQGNSA. The CDR3 here is CASSLQGELWGANVLTF. CDR3 coding DNA: TGTGCCAGCAGCTTACAGGGTGAACTGTGGGGGGCCAACGTCCTGACTTTC.

The chain links TRBV4-1 to TRBJ2-1; no reliable D call. V shed 4 bases and J shed 1 base, with 14 bases lying between them. Looked up from germline, CDR1 is MGHRA and CDR2 is YSYEKL. The CDR3 runs to 16 residues. This CDR3 reads CASSRHYSGSYNEQFF. The CDR3 region has the DNA TGCGCCAGCAGCCGGCACTATTCCGGGTCCTACAATGAGCAGTTCTTC.

The count of this clone is one. V gene TRBV5-8 combines with J gene TRBJ2-7; D might be TRBD2 (6 bases). The CDR3 has 13 residues. V gave up 1 base and J gave up 5 bases, with 10 bases separating them. The germline V gene has CDR1 SGHTS and CDR2 YDEGEE. For the CDR3, the DNA is TGTGCCAGCAGCTTGCAAGCGGGCCACGAGCAGTACTTC. It translates to CASSLQAGHEQYF.

V gene TRBV7-6 combines with J gene TRBJ2-1; possibly TRBD1 for D (7 bases). Trimming pared 6 bases from V and 5 bases from J, leaving 20 bases between. CDR1 SGHVS and CDR2 FNYEAQ come from the germline V gene. CDR3 size: 16 residues. CDR3 sequence reads: CASSRGGAPGDNEQFF. CDR3 DNA: TGTGCCAGCAGTAGAGGGGGCGCCCCGGGGGACAATGAGCAGTTCTTC. The whole variable domain, filled in from reference TRBV7-6 and TRBJ2-1, reads GAGVSQSPRYKVTKRGQDVALRCDPISGHVSLYWYRQALGQGPEFLTYFNYEAQQDKSGLPNDRFSAERPEGSISTLTIQRTEQRDSAMYRCASSRGGAPGDNEQFFGPGTRLTVL.

The chain is built from TRBV19 and TRBJ2-3; D might be TRBD2 (6 bases). The CDR3 has 16 residues. The V gene lost 5 bases and the J gene lost 5 bases, with 20 bases spanning the gap. Per germline, CDR1 LNHDA and CDR2 SQIVND (reference sequence). For the CDR3, the DNA is TGTGCCAGTAGTTCCCCGGGACTGCTAGCAGGAGATACGCAGTATTTT. This sequence encodes CASSSPGLLAGDTQYF.

The rearrangement joins TRBV14 to TRBJ1-3, with 7 nucleotides matching TRBD1. With 5 bases clipped from V and 1 base from J, the junction kept 8 bases outside the gene matches. Looked up from germline, CDR1 is SGHDN and CDR2 is FVKESK. The length of the CDR3 is 16 residues. CDR3 coding DNA: TGTGCCAGCAGCGTCGGGACAGCGAAGTCTGGAAACACCATATATTTT. The encoded protein is CASSVGTAKSGNTIYF.

The genes are TRBV7-2 and TRBJ1-4, with 7 positions matching TRBD1. This CDR3 region has 14 residues. Germline V gene sequence: CDR1 SGHTA, CDR2 FQGNSA. Trimming took 6 bases from V and 6 from J; bases not matched to a gene: 7. CDR3 in DNA: TGTGCCAGCAGATTTACAGGGGACGATGAAAAACTGTTTTTT. It codes for CASRFTGDDEKLFF. The whole variable domain, remainder taken from reference TRBV7-2 and TRBJ1-4, is GAGVSQSPSNKVTEKGKDVELRCDPISGHTALYWYRQSLGQGLEFLIYFQGNSAPDKSGLPSDRFSAERTGGSVSTLTIQRTQQEDSAVYLCASRFTGDDEKLFFGSGTQLSVL.

V usage is TRBV6-1 and J usage is TRBJ2-7; possibly TRBD1 for D (6 bases). Looked up from germline, CDR1 is MNHNS and CDR2 is SASEGT. V lost 4 bases and J 1 base, leaving 8 bases between the germline ends. CDR3 length: 13 amino acids. The CDR3 is CASSGDRSYEQYF. In DNA form, the CDR3 reads TGTGCCAGCAGTGGAGACAGGTCCTACGAGCAGTACTTC.

The chain combines TRBV10-2 with TRBJ2-1; D is perhaps TRBD2 (6 bases). The V and J ends lost 7 bases and 9 bases respectively, with 19 bases between them. The CDR3 spans 14 residues. Germline CDR1 and CDR2: WSHSY and SAAADI. CDR3 sequence (DNA): TGCGCCAGCACCCTCGCTAGCGCTGGCGGTGAGCAGTTCTTC. It codes for CASTLASAGGEQFF.

This clone was found a few times. The chain is built from TRBV7-3 and TRBJ2-5, with TRBD2 matching over 12 bases. The CDR3 has 16 residues. J lost 2 bases, V lost 4 bases, and 5 bases had no gene match. Germline V gives CDR1 SGHTA, CDR2 FQGTGA. The CDR3 DNA reads as TGTGCCAGCAGCTCCTCTAGCGGGGGGGCTCAAGAGACCCAGTACTTC. This translates into CASSSSSGGAQETQYF.

The rearrangement links TRBV4-3 to TRBJ1-5; the D is unclear. CDR3 size: 14 residues. Trimming took off 0 bases at V and 7 bases at J, with 10 bases between the two ends. Germline values: CDR1 LGHNA, CDR2 YSLEER. The CDR3 is CASSQERLGQPQHF. The DNA for the CDR3 is TGCGCCAGCAGCCAAGAACGGCTCGGGCAGCCCCAGCATTTT.

The chain is built from TRBV2 and TRBJ2-5, with a possible D match to TRBD1 (6 bases). There are 12 residues in the CDR3. Germline CDR1 SNHLY, CDR2 FYNNEI. The V end lost 11 bases, the J end lost 2 bases, and 12 bases lay between the germline ends. The CDR3 nucleotides are TGTGCCGGGGGCTTCTTACAAGAGACCCAGTACTTC. Its translation: CAGGFLQETQYF.

This clone has more than one count but fewer than ten. The V call is TRBV4-2, the J call TRBJ1-2; D call uncertain. From germline, CDR1 is LGHNA and CDR2 YNFKEQ. This CDR3 has 14 residues. V was trimmed by 0 bases and J by 8 bases, leaving 13 bases between them. The CDR3 nucleotides read TGTGCCAGCAGCCAAGAGAGACACTCAGGCGGCTACACCTTC. This sequence encodes CASSQERHSGGYTF.

This clone was detected a few times. The chain employs TRBV6-5 and TRBJ1-5; perhaps TRBD1 as D (5 bases). Trimming stripped 2 bases from V and 4 bases from J, with 6 bases between. CDR3 length equals 13 residues. The germline V gene has CDR1 MNHEY and CDR2 SVGAGI. The DNA for the CDR3 is TGTGCCAGCAGTTACGGACAAAATCAGCCCCAGCATTTT. Translation gives CASSYGQNQPQHF.

The chain employs TRBV7-6 and TRBJ2-1; D is undetermined. V lost 5 bases and J lost 11, with 13 bases in between. Looked up from germline, CDR1 is SGHVS and CDR2 is FNYEAQ. This CDR3 has 12 residues. CDR3 nucleotides: TGTGCCAGCAGCCGAACCTCTACGAAGCAGTTCTTC. Its translation is CASSRTSTKQFF.

V usage is TRBV7-9 and J usage is TRBJ2-2; D not resolved. Trimming removed 1 base from V and 4 bases from J, with 4 bases in between. Per the germline V gene, CDR1 is SEHNR and CDR2 is FQNEAQ (reference sequence). This CDR3 has 13 amino acids. CDR3 DNA sequence: TGTGCCAGCAGCTTAGATCTCACCGGGGAGCTGTTTTTT. Translating it yields CASSLDLTGELFF. The complete variable domain, with remaining parts taken from reference TRBV7-9 and TRBJ2-2, reads DTGVSQNPRHKITKRGQNVTFRCDPISEHNRLYWYRQTLGQGPEFLTYFQNEAQLEKSRLLSDRFSAERPKGSFSTLEIQRTEQGDSAMYLCASSLDLTGELFFGEGSRLTVL.

This rearrangement joins TRBV4-2 to TRBJ1-2; no clear D. This CDR3 is built from 13 residues. The germline V gene encodes CDR1 LGHNA and CDR2 YNFKEQ. V lost 3 bases, J lost 4 bases, and 9 bases lay in between. The CDR3 region is CASSQENGYGYTF. Here the CDR3 DNA reads TGTGCCAGCAGCCAGGAGAATGGCTATGGCTACACCTTC.

The V gene is TRBV7-9, the J gene TRBJ1-1; no firm D call. Germline V gene data show CDR1 as SEHNR and CDR2 as FQNEAQ (reference sequence). The CDR3 is made up of 12 amino acids. Deletions cut 5 bases from V and 11 bases from J, with 15 bases between. DNA for the CDR3: TGTGCCAGCAGCATAGACCCCTCACGGGCTTTCTTT. This codes for CASSIDPSRAFF.

This clone is termed large (0.1 to 1%). The rearrangement links TRBV7-9 to TRBJ1-6; 8 nucleotides agree with TRBD1. There are 16 residues in the CDR3. V trimming: 0 bases; J trimming: 8 bases; junction bases outside the gene matches: 6. The germline V gene has CDR1 SEHNR and CDR2 FQNEAQ (reference sequence). In DNA, the CDR3 is TGTGCCAGCAGCTTAGCGGGGACAGGTCATTATTCACCCCTCCACTTT. This codes for CASSLAGTGHYSPLHF.

Concerning this clone: Relative to the germline gene, one junction end is altered; a read error may explain this. The chain joins TRBV7-7 to TRBJ2-2; possibly TRBD2 for D (6 bases). This CDR3 region has 13 residues. Germline CDR1 reads SSHAT; CDR2 reads FNYEAQ (reference sequence). CDR3 in amino acids: CASSLAERRELFF. The CDR3 region has the DNA TGTGCTAGCAGCTTAGCGGAGCGAAGGGAGCTGTTTTTT.

A few counts support this clone. The chain carries TRBV9 and TRBJ2-1; a weak D match, TRBD2 (6 bases). Germline V gives CDR1 SGDLS, CDR2 YYNGEE. The CDR3 has 14 residues. V shed 0 bases and J shed 9 bases, with 13 bases lying between them. This CDR3 is CASSVDPSEGEQFF. CDR3 in DNA: TGTGCCAGCAGCGTAGATCCTAGCGAGGGTGAGCAGTTCTTC.

This clone was counted between two and nine times. The V and J genes are TRBV10-3 and TRBJ1-1, with D unclear. Germline V gene sequence: CDR1 ENHRY, CDR2 SYGVKD. The germline V and J ends were trimmed by 10 bases and 0 bases, with 12 bases remaining between them. The CDR3 sequence is 13 residues long. In DNA, the CDR3 is TGTGCCACCTACGGAGGGTTGAACACTGAAGCTTTCTTT. It is translated as CATYGGLNTEAFF.

The CDR3 region has the DNA TGTGCCAGCAGCGCTACCGGACAGTCCTACGAGCAGTACTTC. It codes for CASSATGQSYEQYF. The chain links TRBV2 to TRBJ2-7; tentative D call: TRBD1 (6 bases). CDR3 length: 14 amino acids. Germline V lookup: CDR1 SNHLY, CDR2 FYNNEI. The V end was cut by 6 bases, the J end by 1 base, with 13 bases between.

This clone was seen just once. The chain couples TRBV7-2 to TRBJ2-3; 10 bases match TRBD2. The V gene end was trimmed by 5 bases and the J gene end by 5 bases; junction bases not matched to a gene: 7. Germline assignment: CDR1 SGHTA and CDR2 FQGNSA. The CDR3 spans 15 residues. CDR3 in amino acids: CASSRSGGAGDTQYF. Here the CDR3 DNA reads TGTGCCAGCAGCCGAAGCGGGGGGGCTGGAGATACGCAGTATTTT. The variable domain in full, completed from reference TRBV7-2 and TRBJ2-3, reads GAGVSQSPSNKVTEKGKDVELRCDPISGHTALYWYRQSLGQGLEFLIYFQGNSAPDKSGLPSDRFSAERTGGSVSTLTIQRTQQEDSAVYLCASSRSGGAGDTQYFGPGTRLTVL.

The V gene is TRBV5-1, the J gene TRBJ2-3, with D hard to call. The V end was cut by 2 bases, the J end by 3 bases, with 4 bases between. CDR1 is SGHRS and CDR2 is YFSETQ in the germline V gene. The CDR3 covers 12 residues. The CDR3 DNA follows: TGCGCCAGCAGCTTCGGGACAGATACGCAGTATTTT. Translating gives CASSFGTDTQYF.

The chain links TRBV18 to TRBJ2-1, with TRBD2 matching over 8 bases. V shed 1 base, J shed 7 bases, and the junction held 6 bases outside the gene matches. The germline V gene has CDR1 KGHSH and CDR2 LQKENI. The length of the CDR3 is 15 residues. CDR3 in amino acids: CASSPRRGAQNEQFF. The CDR3 nucleotides are TGTGCCAGCTCACCACGGCGGGGGGCCCAAAATGAGCAGTTCTTC.

A word on this clone: A junction boundary mismatches the germline segment, possibly from a read error. J is TRBJ2-1 and V is TRBV5-3, with D unclear. TRBV5-3 is placed among ORFs of uncertain function. The CDR3 consists of 15 residues. The CDR3 is CASSFSLFSYNEQFF. As DNA, the CDR3 is TGTGCCAGCAGCTTCTCGCTATTCTCCTACAATGAGCAGTTCTTC.

This sequence joins TRBV5-1 and TRBJ2-5, with D maybe TRBD1 (5 bases). The germline V gene encodes CDR1 SGHRS and CDR2 YFSETQ. V shed 0 bases and J shed 2 bases, with 8 bases lying between them. The CDR3 loop spans 14 amino acids. The CDR3 DNA reads as TGCGCCAGCAGCTTGGGACAGCTACAAGAGACCCAGTACTTC. Protein: CASSLGQLQETQYF.

The chain employs TRBV5-1 and TRBJ2-1; 7 bases map to TRBD2. CDR1 is SGHRS, CDR2 YFSETQ, per germline. There are 15 residues in the CDR3. After removal of 4 bases from V and 2 bases from J, the junction contained 6 bases not matched to a gene. CDR3: CASSPSGAAYNEQFF. The CDR3 nucleotides are TGCGCCAGCAGCCCAAGCGGGGCTGCCTACAATGAGCAGTTCTTC.